The clone carrying this T cell receptor (beta chain) was detected a few times. No antigen is known for it. The method was immunoSEQ multiplex PCR; TCRdb's version includes in-frame clones alone and lacks a portion of them. The sample holds under 200,000 clones; 80% to 90% are singletons and the top ten take about 3%. These data belong to a study of T cell responses to AZD1222 COVID-19 vaccine. Germline V gene sequence: CDR1 SGHRS, CDR2 YFSETQ. V lost 4 bases to trimming and J lost 7 bases; unmatched junction nucleotides: 11. The CDR3 is made up of 17 amino acids. Study-level findings and limits: When two AZD1222 doses had been given, Spike-specific TCR breadth and depth rose.

The sample in question was peripheral blood, obtained on day 0 of MenACWY control vaccination. The chain is built from TRBV5-1 and TRBJ2-1; 13 nucleotides line up with TRBD2. This clonotype was sampled from an adult in good health. This CDR3 is CASSPGLAGALGNEQFF. The DNA of the CDR3 is TGCGCCAGCAGCCCTGGACTAGCGGGAGCTTTGGGGAATGAGCAGTTCTTC.